The T cell receptor beta chain under discussion was sequenced for a study of T cell responses to AZD1222 COVID-19 vaccine. Study background: Pooled in the analysis were second doses at about 4 or about 12 weeks.

This clone appeared once. TCRdb's table, derived via immunoSEQ multiplex PCR, lists solely in-frame clones and lacks some. Of 120,000 or so clones in the sample, around 92% were seen once. The CDR3 is 16 amino acids. Germline V lookup: CDR1 MNHEY, CDR2 SVGEGT. Trimming stripped 0 bases from V and 5 bases from J, with 17 bases between. Sequenced here: peripheral blood, sampled on day 0 of AZD1222 vaccination. The TCR sequence derives from an adult in good health. V gene TRBV6-2 or TRBV6-3 combines with J gene TRBJ2-7, with a weak D call TRBD2 (7 bases). The CDR3 spells CASSYSQWGGRNEQYF. CDR3 nucleotide sequence: TGTGCCAGCAGTTACTCCCAGTGGGGGGGCAGAAACGAGCAGTACTTC.